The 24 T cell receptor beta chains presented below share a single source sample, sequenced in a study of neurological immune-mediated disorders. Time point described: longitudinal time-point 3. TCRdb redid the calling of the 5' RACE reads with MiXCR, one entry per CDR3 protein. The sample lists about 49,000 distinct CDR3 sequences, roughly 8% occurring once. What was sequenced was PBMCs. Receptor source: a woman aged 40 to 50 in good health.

The CDR3 coding sequence is TGTGCCACCAGTACCACCTCGTTGGGGGACAATACGCAGTATTTT. Its translation: CATSTTSLGDNTQYF. J is TRBJ2-3 and V is TRBV24-1, with D possibly TRBD1 on 6 matching bases. From germline, CDR1 is KGHDR and CDR2 SFDVKD. The CDR3 is made up of 15 amino acids. V lost 6 bases and J 7 bases, leaving 19 bases between the germline ends.

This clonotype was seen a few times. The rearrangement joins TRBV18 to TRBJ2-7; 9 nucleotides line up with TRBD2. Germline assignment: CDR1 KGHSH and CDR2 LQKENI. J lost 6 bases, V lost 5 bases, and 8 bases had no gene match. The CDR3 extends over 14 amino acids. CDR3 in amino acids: CASSERGDRSEQYF. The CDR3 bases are TGTGCCAGCTCAGAGCGGGGGGATCGGAGCGAGCAGTACTTC.

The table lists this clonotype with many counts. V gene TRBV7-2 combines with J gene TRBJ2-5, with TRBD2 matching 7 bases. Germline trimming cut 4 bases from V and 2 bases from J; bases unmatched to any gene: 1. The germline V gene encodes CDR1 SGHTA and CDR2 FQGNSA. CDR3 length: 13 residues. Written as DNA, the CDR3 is TGTGCCAGCAGCTCGGGACTACAAGAGACCCAGTACTTC. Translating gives CASSSGLQETQYF.

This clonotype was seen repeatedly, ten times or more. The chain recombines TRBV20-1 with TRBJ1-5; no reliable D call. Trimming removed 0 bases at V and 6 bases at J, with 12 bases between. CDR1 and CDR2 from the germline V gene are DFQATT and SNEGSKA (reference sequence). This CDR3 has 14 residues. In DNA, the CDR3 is TGCAGTGCTAGAGATTTTACAGCGCGTCAGCCCCAGCATTTT. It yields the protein CSARDFTARQPQHF.

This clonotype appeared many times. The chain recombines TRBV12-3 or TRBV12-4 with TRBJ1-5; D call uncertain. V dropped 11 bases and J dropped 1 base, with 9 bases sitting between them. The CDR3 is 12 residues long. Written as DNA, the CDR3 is TGTGCCGGAACACAGAGCAATCAGCCCCAGCATTTT. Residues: CAGTQSNQPQHF.

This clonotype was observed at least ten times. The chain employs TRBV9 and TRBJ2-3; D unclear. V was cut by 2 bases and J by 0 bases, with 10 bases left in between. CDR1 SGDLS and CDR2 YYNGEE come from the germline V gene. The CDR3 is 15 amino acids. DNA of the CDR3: TGTGCCAGCAGCGTCACCCCGTCTAGCACAGATACGCAGTATTTT. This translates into CASSVTPSSTDTQYF.

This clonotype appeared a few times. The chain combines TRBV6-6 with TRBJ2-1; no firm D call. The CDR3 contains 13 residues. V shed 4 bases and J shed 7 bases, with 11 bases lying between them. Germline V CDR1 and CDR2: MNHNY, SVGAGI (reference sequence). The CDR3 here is CASSSRGSNEQFF. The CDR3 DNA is TGTGCCAGCAGTTCCCGCGGCTCTAATGAGCAGTTCTTC.

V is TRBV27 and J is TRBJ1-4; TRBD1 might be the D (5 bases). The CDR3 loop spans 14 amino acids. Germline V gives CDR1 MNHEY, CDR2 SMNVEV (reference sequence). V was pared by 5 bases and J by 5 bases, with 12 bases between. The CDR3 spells CASSRDSLNEKLFF. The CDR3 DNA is TGTGCCAGCAGTCGGGACTCATTAAATGAAAAACTGTTTTTT.

CDR3 nucleotides: TGTGCCAGCAGCGTAGCTGGGCTAGATACGCAGTATTTT. Translating it yields CASSVAGLDTQYF. This chain uses TRBV9 with TRBJ2-3, with D uncertain. This CDR3 has 13 amino acids. V was shortened by 0 bases and J by 5 bases, with 7 bases between the two germline ends. Germline CDR1 reads SGDLS; CDR2 reads YYNGEE.

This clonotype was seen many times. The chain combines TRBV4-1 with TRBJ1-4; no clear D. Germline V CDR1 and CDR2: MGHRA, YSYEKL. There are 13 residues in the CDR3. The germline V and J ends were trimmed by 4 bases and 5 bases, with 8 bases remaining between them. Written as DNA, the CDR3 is TGCGCCAGCAGCCGGTCCTGGAATGAAAAACTGTTTTTT. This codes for CASSRSWNEKLFF.

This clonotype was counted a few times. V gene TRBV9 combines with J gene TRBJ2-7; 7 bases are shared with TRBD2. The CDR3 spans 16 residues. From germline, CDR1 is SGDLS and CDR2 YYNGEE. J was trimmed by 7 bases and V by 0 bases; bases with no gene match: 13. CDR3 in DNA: TGTGCCAGCAGCGTAGATGCCGGGTCCTGGCGGGGGGAGCAGTACTTC. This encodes CASSVDAGSWRGEQYF.

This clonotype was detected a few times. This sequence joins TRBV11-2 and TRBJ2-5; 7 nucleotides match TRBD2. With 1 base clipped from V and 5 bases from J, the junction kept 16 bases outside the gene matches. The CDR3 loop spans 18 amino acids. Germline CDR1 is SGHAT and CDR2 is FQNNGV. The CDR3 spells CASSLGPRGGYVLETQYF. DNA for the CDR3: TGTGCCAGCAGCTTAGGGCCACGCGGGGGATACGTTTTGGAGACCCAGTACTTC.

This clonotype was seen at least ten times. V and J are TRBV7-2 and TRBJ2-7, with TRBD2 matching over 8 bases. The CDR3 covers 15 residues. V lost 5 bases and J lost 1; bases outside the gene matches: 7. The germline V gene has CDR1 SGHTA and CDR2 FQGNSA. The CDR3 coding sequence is TGTGCCAGCAGCCCCTACGGGGGGGGGTCCTACGAGCAGTACTTC. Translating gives CASSPYGGGSYEQYF. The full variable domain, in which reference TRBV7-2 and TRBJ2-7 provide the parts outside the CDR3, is GAGVSQSPSNKVTEKGKDVELRCDPISGHTALYWYRQSLGQGLEFLIYFQGNSAPDKSGLPSDRFSAERTGGSVSTLTIQRTQQEDSAVYLCASSPYGGGSYEQYFGPGTRLTVT.

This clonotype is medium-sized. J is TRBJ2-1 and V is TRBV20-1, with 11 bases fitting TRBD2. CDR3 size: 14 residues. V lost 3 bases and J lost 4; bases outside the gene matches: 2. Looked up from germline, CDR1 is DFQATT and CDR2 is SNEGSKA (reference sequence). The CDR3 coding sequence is TGCAGTGCTAGGGGACTAGCGGATTACAATGAGCAGTTCTTC. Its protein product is CSARGLADYNEQFF.

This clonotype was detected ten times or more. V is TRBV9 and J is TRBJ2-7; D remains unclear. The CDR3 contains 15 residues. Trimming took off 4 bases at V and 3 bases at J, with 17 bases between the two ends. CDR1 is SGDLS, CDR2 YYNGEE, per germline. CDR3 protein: CASSSQPLVGYEQYF. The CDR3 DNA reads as TGTGCCAGCAGCTCTCAGCCGTTGGTGGGCTACGAGCAGTACTTC. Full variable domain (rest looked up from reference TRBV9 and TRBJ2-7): DSGVTQTPKHLITATGQRVTLRCSPRSGDLSVYWYQQSLDQGLQFLIQYYNGEERAKGNILERFSAQQFPDLHSELNLSSLELGDSALYFCASSSQPLVGYEQYFGPGTRLTVT.

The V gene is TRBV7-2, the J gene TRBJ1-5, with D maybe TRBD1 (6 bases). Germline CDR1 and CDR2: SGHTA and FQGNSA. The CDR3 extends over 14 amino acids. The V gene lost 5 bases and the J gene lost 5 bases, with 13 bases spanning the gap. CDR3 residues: CASSPGQYYQPQHF. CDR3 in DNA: TGTGCCAGCAGCCCTGGACAGTACTATCAGCCCCAGCATTTT.

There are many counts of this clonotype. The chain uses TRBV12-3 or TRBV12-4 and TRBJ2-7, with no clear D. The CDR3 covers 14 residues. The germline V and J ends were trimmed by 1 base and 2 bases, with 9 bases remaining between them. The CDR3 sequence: CASSLDDLTYEQYF. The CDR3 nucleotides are TGTGCCAGCAGTTTAGACGATCTTACCTACGAGCAGTACTTC.

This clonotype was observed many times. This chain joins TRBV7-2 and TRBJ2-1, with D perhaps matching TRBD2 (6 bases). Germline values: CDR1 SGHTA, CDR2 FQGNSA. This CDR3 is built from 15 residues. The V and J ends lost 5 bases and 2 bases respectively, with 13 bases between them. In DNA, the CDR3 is TGTGCCAGCAGCCCGGGAGCGGCCACCTACAATGAGCAGTTCTTC. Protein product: CASSPGAATYNEQFF. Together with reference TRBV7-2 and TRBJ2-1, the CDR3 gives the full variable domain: GAGVSQSPSNKVTEKGKDVELRCDPISGHTALYWYRQSLGQGLEFLIYFQGNSAPDKSGLPSDRFSAERTGGSVSTLTIQRTQQEDSAVYLCASSPGAATYNEQFFGPGTRLTVL.

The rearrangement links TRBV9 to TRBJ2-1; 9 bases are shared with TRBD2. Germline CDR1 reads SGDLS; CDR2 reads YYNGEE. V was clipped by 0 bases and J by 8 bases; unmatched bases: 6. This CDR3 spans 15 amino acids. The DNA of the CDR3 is TGTGCCAGCAGCGTAGGAGTAGCGGGGGTCGATGAGCAGTTCTTC. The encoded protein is CASSVGVAGVDEQFF.

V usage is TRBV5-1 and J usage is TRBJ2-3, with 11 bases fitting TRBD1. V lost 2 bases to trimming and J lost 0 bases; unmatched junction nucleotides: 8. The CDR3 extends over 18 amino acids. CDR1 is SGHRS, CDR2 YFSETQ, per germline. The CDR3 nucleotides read TGCGCCAGCAGCTTCCGGGACAGGGGGAATCCTAGCACAGATACGCAGTATTTT. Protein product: CASSFRDRGNPSTDTQYF. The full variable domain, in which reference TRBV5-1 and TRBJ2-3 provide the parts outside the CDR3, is KAGVTQTPRYLIKTRGQQVTLSCSPISGHRSVSWYQQTPGQGLQFLFEYFSETQRNKGNFPGRFSGRQFSNSRSEMNVSTLELGDSALYLCASSFRDRGNPSTDTQYFGPGTRLTVL.

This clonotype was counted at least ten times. As DNA, the CDR3 is TGCAGTGCACCGGGACTAGCGGGATCCAGGCATTTGGATACGCAGTATTTT. Its translation is CSAPGLAGSRHLDTQYF. This chain links TRBV20-1 with TRBJ2-3, with 13 nucleotides matching TRBD2. The CDR3 covers 17 residues. V shed 6 bases and J 6 bases; nucleotides not matched to a gene: 15. Germline loops: CDR1 DFQATT, CDR2 SNEGSKA (reference sequence).

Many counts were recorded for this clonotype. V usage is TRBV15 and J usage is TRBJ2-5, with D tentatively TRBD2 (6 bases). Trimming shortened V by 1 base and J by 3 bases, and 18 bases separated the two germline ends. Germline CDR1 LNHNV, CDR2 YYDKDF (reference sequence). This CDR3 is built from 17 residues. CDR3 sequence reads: CATSRVGEGRQEETQYF. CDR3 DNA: TGTGCCACCAGCAGAGTGGGGGAAGGGAGGCAGGAAGAGACCCAGTACTTC.

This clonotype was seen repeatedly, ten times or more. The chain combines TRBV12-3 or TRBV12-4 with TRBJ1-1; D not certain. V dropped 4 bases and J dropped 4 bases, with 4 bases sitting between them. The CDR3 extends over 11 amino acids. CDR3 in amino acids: CASSSITEAFF. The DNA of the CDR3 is TGTGCCAGCAGTTCGATCACTGAAGCTTTCTTT.

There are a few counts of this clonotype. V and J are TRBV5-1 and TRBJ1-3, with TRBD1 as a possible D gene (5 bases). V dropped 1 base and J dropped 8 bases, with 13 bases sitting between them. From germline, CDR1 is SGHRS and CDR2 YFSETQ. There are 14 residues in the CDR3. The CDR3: CASSLTGAGDTIYF. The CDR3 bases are TGCGCCAGCAGCTTGACCGGGGCAGGCGACACCATATATTTT. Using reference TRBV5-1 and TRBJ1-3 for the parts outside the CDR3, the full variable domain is KAGVTQTPRYLIKTRGQQVTLSCSPISGHRSVSWYQQTPGQGLQFLFEYFSETQRNKGNFPGRFSGRQFSNSRSEMNVSTLELGDSALYLCASSLTGAGDTIYFGEGSWLTVV.